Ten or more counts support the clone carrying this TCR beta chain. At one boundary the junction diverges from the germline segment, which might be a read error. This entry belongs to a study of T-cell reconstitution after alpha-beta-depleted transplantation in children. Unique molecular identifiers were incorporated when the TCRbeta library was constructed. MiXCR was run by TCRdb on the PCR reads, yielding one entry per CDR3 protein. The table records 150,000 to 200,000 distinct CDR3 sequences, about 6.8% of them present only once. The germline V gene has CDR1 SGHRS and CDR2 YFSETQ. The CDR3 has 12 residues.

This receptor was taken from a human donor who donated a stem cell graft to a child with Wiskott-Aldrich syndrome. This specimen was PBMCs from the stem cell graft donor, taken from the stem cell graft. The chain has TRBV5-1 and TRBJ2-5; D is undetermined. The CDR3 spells CASSLGSEAQYF. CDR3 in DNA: TGCGCCAGCAGCTTGGGCTCAGAGGCCCAGTACTTC.